This T cell receptor beta chain was captured in a study of persistence of HIV-infected CD4 T cells. Study in general: Donors had been on suppressive ART for a median of approximately eight years. Up to about 200 mL blood was drawn at multiple time points; a couple of donors had single-time leukapheresis.

The stimulus was an HIV-1 Gag 15-mer peptide pool, roughly 1 ug/peptide/mL. Memory cells lacking CD40L and CD69 with high CD45RO were sorted. The libraries were made with immunoSEQ version 4 in survey mode. Genomic DNA was diluted to 10 ng/uL, up to 1 ug per sample. Method: immunoSEQ multiplex PCR; TCRdb's copy keeps in-frame clones and lacks some. The table lists 50,000 to 65,000 clones, under 80% of them singletons, with more than 1.5% in the top ten. On this clone itself: Its matching antigen is unknown.

General observations from the study: Degenerate expanded CDR3beta sequences were enriched among CMV- and Gag-responding cells.

Per germline, CDR1 MDHEN and CDR2 SYDVKM. CDR3 size: 17 residues. V was shortened by 4 bases and J by 1 base, with 19 bases between the two germline ends. Sample: CD4+ T cells sorted from PBMCs after roughly 18-hour stimulation, taken from a patient who received antiretroviral therapy. The chain uses TRBV28 and TRBJ1-2; weak D call: TRBD1 (6 bases). The sequence was obtained from an adult man with HIV who was CMV-seropositive. CDR3 sequence: CASSSPAGTHFNYGYTF. The CDR3 DNA sequence: TGTGCCAGCAGTTCCCCGGCAGGGACACATTTTAACTATGGCTACACCTTC.